These 14 T cell receptor beta chains came from one sample sequenced in a study of T cell changes during pregnancy in multiple sclerosis. Clones were read by immunoSEQ multiplex PCR, and TCRdb kept only the in-frame ones, dropping some. The sample shows roughly 56,000 clones, about 90% of them seen only once. Here the sequenced sample was CD4+ T cells from peripheral blood mononuclear cells, taken after pregnancy. All receptors come from a female donor in good health, enrolled as a control in a pregnancy study.

J is TRBJ2-5 and V is TRBV10-3; TRBD1 matches 8 bases. J was trimmed by 2 bases and V by 10 bases; bases with no gene match: 9. CDR3 length equals 14 residues. Looked up from germline, CDR1 is ENHRY and CDR2 is SYGVKD. CDR3 in amino acids: CATAGQGRQETQYF. The CDR3 DNA sequence: TGTGCCACCGCCGGACAGGGTCGGCAAGAGACCCAGTACTTC.

The chain uses TRBV9 and TRBJ1-1; D call uncertain. The CDR3 sequence is 14 residues long. Germline lookup yields CDR1 SGDLS and CDR2 YYNGEE. The V end lost 0 bases, the J end lost 1 base, and 7 bases lay between the germline ends. CDR3 residues: CASSVAHGNTEAFF. The CDR3 DNA is TGTGCCAGCAGCGTAGCTCACGGGAACACTGAAGCTTTCTTT.

V gene TRBV7-2 combines with J gene TRBJ2-2, with a possible D match to TRBD1 (6 bases). CDR3 length: 16 amino acids. In germline, CDR1 is SGHTA, CDR2 FQGNSA. V was cut by 0 bases and J by 0 bases, with 8 bases left in between. CDR3 protein: CASSLAGGSNTGELFF. The DNA of the CDR3 is TGTGCCAGCAGCTTAGCAGGGGGATCGAACACCGGGGAGCTGTTTTTT.

This chain uses TRBV4-3 with TRBJ2-5; 8 positions match TRBD1. Germline V CDR1 and CDR2: LGHNA, YSLEER. V gave up 3 bases and J gave up 5 bases; unmatched junction bases: 2. The CDR3 length is 13 residues. This CDR3 is CASSHRQGETQYF. The DNA for the CDR3 is TGCGCCAGCAGCCATCGACAGGGGGAGACCCAGTACTTC.

This sequence joins TRBV11-2 and TRBJ1-6; 9 bases are a match to TRBD1. There are 16 residues in the CDR3. Germline assignment: CDR1 SGHAT and CDR2 FQNNGV. Losses at the gene ends were 4 bases for V and 4 bases for J; bases not matched to a gene: 5. The CDR3 loop is CASSSAGTGYNSPLHF. CDR3 nucleotides: TGTGCCAGCAGCTCCGCCGGGACAGGGTATAATTCACCCCTCCACTTT. Combining the CDR3 with reference TRBV11-2 and TRBJ1-6 gives the whole variable domain EAGVAQSPRYKIIEKRQSVAFWCNPISGHATLYWYQQILGQGPKLLIQFQNNGVVDDSQLPKDRFSAERLKGVDSTLKIQPAKLEDSAVYLCASSSAGTGYNSPLHFGNGTRLTVT.

J is TRBJ1-1 and V is TRBV5-5; 7 positions match TRBD1. V shed 4 bases and J 0 bases; nucleotides not matched to a gene: 12. Germline CDR1 reads SGHKS; CDR2 reads YYEKEE (reference sequence). The CDR3 consists of 17 residues. CDR3 coding DNA: TGTGCCAGCAGCCAAAGTCCCGGGACAGCTATGAACACTGAAGCTTTCTTT. Encoded protein: CASSQSPGTAMNTEAFF.

J is TRBJ1-1 and V is TRBV7-2; no clear D. The V gene's germline CDR1 is SGHTA and CDR2 FQGNSA. This CDR3 contains 14 residues. Trimming left V 2 bases short and J 1 base short, with 8 bases between. The CDR3 coding sequence is TGTGCCAGCAGCTTAACTCCAGGGAACACTGAAGCTTTCTTT. Protein product: CASSLTPGNTEAFF.

This clone was counted a few times. V and J are TRBV9 and TRBJ2-3; 10 bases agree with TRBD2. J gave up 0 bases and V 0 bases, and 10 bases lay outside the gene matches. The germline CDR1 and CDR2 sequences are SGDLS and YYNGEE. The CDR3 sequence is 19 residues long. The CDR3, as DNA: TGTGCCAGCAGCGTAGGGCTAGCGGGGGCTCCAGCTAGCACAGATACGCAGTATTTT. The encoded protein is CASSVGLAGAPASTDTQYF.

V usage is TRBV28 and J usage is TRBJ2-5; 11 nucleotides agree with TRBD2. The CDR3 covers 15 residues. Germline lookup yields CDR1 MDHEN and CDR2 SYDVKM. V trimming: 4 bases; J trimming: 5 bases; junction bases outside the gene matches: 6. CDR3 protein: CASSSTSGGIETQYF. CDR3 bases: TGTGCCAGCAGTTCAACTAGCGGGGGAATTGAGACCCAGTACTTC.

The table lists this clone with a few counts. This chain joins TRBV5-1 and TRBJ1-1; D might be TRBD1 (6 bases). CDR1 and CDR2 (germline): SGHRS, YFSETQ. The CDR3 runs to 14 residues. Trimming cost V 3 bases and J 4 bases, with 13 bases left between them. CDR3 sequence reads: CASSSGQRLTEAFF. CDR3 nucleotides: TGCGCCAGCAGCTCCGGACAGCGCCTCACTGAAGCTTTCTTT.

This CDR3 is CASSAGQYGYTF. The CDR3 bases are TGTGCCAGCAGCGCTGGACAGTATGGCTACACCTTC. The rearrangement uses TRBV7-2 and TRBJ1-2; tentative D call: TRBD1 (6 bases). Germline CDR1 is SGHTA and CDR2 is FQGNSA. Trimming cost V 5 bases and J 5 bases, with 9 bases left between them. The CDR3 sequence is 12 residues long.

The rearrangement uses TRBV5-6 and TRBJ2-7; 12 nucleotides match TRBD2. The trim removed 0 bases at V and 1 base at J, leaving 2 bases unmatched. The CDR3 is made up of 16 amino acids. CDR1 SGHDT and CDR2 YYEEEE come from the germline V gene. The CDR3 reads CASSLVTSGGSYEQYF. The CDR3 nucleotides are TGTGCCAGCAGCTTGGTGACTAGCGGGGGATCCTACGAGCAGTACTTC. Based on the CDR3 plus reference TRBV5-6 and TRBJ2-7, the full variable domain is DAGVTQSPTHLIKTRGQQVTLRCSPKSGHDTVSWYQQALGQGPQFIFQYYEEEERQRGNFPDRFSGHQFPNYSSELNVNALLLGDSALYLCASSLVTSGGSYEQYFGPGTRLTVT.

The rearrangement joins TRBV30 to TRBJ1-3, with 9 bases that match TRBD1. Germline V CDR1 and CDR2: GTSNPN, SVGIG (reference sequence). Trimming at V came to 0 bases and at J to 16 bases, leaving 13 bases not matched to a gene. The CDR3 is made up of 14 amino acids. CDR3 nucleotides: TGTGCCTGGAGTGTAACACAAGGACAGGGGTCTAGGTATTTT. Protein sequence: CAWSVTQGQGSRYF.

CDR3 DNA: TGTGCCAGCAGCTTAGCTTGGCAGGAAGGAGGCTACACCTTC. Its protein product is CASSLAWQEGGYTF. J is TRBJ1-2 and V is TRBV11-2; D is ambiguous. CDR3 size: 14 residues. V lost 1 base and J 8 bases, leaving 14 bases between the germline ends. CDR1 is SGHAT, CDR2 FQNNGV, per germline.